One T cell receptor (beta chain) is described in this entry. The CDR3 contains 13 residues. Trimming left V 4 bases short and J 5 bases short, with 8 bases between. Germline V gene sequence: CDR1 LGHDT, CDR2 YNNKEL (reference sequence). The data are from a study of control samples from healthy donors and cancer patients. Profiled with immunoSEQ multiplex PCR; TCRdb holds only in-frame clones, not every one. The sample carries about 100,000 clones, roughly 90% recorded once. The sequencing input was blood. The chain is built from TRBV3-1 (or the pseudogene TRBV3-2) and TRBJ2-2; D is uncertain. The receptor was derived from a human donor in good health. The donor label of this sample is uncertain. The CDR3 DNA sequence: TGTGCCAGCAGCCCTACCTCGACCGGGGAGCTGTTTTTT. Its protein product is CASSPTSTGELFF.